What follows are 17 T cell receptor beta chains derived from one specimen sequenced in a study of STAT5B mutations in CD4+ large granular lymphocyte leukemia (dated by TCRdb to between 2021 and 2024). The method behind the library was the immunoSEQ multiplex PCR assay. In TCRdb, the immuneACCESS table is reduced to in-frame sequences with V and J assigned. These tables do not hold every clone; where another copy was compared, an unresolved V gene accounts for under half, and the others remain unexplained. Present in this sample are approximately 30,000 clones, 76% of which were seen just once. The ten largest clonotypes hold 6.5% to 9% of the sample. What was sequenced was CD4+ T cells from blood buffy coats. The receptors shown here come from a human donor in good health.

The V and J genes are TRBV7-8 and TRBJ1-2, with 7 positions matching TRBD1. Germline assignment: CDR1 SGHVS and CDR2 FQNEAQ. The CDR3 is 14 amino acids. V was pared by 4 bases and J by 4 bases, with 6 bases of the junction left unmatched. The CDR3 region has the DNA TGTGCCAGCAGCTCAAGACAGGGCCCCTATGGCTACACCTTC. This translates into CASSSRQGPYGYTF. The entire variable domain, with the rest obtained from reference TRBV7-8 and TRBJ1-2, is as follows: GAGVSQSPRYKVAKRGQDVALRCDPISGHVSLFWYQQALGQGPEFLTYFQNEAQLDKSGLPSDRFFAERPEGSVSTLKIQRTQQEDSAVYLCASSSRQGPYGYTFGSGTRLTVV.

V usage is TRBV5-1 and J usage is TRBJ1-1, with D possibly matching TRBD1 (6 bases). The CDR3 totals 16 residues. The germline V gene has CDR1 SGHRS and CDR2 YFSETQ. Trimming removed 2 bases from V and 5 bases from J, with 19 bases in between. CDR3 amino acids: CASSLIQGGRGTEAFF. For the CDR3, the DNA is TGCGCCAGCAGCTTAATACAGGGAGGCCGAGGGACTGAAGCTTTCTTT.

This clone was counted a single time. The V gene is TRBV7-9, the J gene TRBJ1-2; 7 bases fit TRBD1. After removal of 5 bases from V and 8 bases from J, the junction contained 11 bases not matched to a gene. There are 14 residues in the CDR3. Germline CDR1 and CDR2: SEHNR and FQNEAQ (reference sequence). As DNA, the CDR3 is TGTGCCAGCAGCCACTTTGAGGGGGCGGAGGGCTACACCTTC. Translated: CASSHFEGAEGYTF.

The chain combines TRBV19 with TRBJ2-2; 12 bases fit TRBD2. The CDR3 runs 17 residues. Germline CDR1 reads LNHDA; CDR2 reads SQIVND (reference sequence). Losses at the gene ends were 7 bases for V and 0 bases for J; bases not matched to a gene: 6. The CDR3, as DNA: TGTGCCAGTAAGGCTAGCGGGAGGGGGTCGAACACCGGGGAGCTGTTTTTT. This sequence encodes CASKASGRGSNTGELFF.

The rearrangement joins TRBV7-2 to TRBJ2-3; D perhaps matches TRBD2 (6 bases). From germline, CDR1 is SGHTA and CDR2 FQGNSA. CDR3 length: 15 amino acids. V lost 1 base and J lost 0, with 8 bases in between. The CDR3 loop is CASSLVGTSTDTQYF. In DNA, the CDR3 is TGTGCCAGCAGCTTAGTGGGGACTAGCACAGATACGCAGTATTTT.

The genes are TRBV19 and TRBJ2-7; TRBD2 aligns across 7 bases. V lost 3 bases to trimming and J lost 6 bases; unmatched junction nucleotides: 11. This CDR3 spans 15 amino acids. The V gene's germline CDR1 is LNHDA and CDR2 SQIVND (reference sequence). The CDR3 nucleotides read TGTGCCAGTAGTATTTTCTGGGGGAGGGCCGCCGAGCAGTACTTC. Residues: CASSIFWGRAAEQYF.

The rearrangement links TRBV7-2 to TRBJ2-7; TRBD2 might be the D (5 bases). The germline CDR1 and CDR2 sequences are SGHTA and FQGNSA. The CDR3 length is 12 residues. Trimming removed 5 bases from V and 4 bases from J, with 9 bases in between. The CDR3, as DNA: TGTGCCAGCAGCAGAGCGGTATACGAGCAGTACTTC. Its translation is CASSRAVYEQYF.

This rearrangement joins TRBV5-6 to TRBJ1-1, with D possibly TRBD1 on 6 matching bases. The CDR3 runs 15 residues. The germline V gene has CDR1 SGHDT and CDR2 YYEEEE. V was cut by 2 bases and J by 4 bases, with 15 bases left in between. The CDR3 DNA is TGTGCCAGCAGCTTAGATGTCAGGGGCGGCACTGAAGCTTTCTTT. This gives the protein CASSLDVRGGTEAFF.

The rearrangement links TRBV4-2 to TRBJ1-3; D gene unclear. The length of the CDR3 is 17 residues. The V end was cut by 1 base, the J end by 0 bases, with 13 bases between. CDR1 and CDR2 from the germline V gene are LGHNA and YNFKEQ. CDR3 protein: CASSQAGSQSSGNTIYF. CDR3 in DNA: TGTGCCAGCAGCCAAGCGGGGTCACAGTCCTCTGGAAACACCATATATTTT.

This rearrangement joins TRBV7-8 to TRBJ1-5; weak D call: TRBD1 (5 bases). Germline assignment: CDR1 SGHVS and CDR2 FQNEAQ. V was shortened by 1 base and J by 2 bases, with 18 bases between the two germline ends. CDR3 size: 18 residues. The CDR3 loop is CASSLEFGGGIGNQPQHF. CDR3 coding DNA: TGTGCCAGCAGCTTAGAGTTCGGGGGAGGGATTGGCAATCAGCCCCAGCATTTT.

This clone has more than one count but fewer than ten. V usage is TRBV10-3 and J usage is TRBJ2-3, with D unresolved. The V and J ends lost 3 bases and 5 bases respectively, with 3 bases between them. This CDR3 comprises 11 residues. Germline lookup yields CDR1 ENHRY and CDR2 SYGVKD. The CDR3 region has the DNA TGTGCCATCAGTGATCGAGATACGCAGTATTTT. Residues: CAISDRDTQYF.

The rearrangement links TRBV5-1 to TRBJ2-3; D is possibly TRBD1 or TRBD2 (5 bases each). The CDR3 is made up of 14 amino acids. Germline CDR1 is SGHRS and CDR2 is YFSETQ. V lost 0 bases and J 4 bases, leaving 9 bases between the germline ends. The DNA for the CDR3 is TGCGCCAGCAGCTTGGCAGGGAGTCCAGATACGCAGTATTTT. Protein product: CASSLAGSPDTQYF.

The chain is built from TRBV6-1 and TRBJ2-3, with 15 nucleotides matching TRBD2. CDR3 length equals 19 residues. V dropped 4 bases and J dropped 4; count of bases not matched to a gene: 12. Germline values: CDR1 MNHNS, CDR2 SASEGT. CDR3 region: CASSALGGTSGGRSDTQYF. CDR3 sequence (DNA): TGTGCCAGCAGTGCCTTGGGGGGGACTAGCGGGGGGCGCTCAGATACGCAGTATTTT.

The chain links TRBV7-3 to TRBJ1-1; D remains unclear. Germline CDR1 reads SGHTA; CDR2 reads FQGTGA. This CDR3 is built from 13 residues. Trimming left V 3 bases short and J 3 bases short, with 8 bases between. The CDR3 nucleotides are TGTGCCAGCAGCTTCATAGCCGACACTGAAGCTTTCTTT. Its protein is CASSFIADTEAFF.

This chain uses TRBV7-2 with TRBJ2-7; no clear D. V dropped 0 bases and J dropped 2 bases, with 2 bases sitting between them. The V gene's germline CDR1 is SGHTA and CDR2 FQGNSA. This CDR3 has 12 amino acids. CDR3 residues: CASSLAPYEQYF. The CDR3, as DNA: TGTGCCAGCAGCTTAGCCCCCTACGAGCAGTACTTC.

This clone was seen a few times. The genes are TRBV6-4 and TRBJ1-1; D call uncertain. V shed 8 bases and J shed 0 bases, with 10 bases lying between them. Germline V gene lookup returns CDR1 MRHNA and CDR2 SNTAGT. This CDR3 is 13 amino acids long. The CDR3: CASRRTVNTEAFF. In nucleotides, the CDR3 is TGTGCCAGCCGTCGGACGGTGAACACTGAAGCTTTCTTT.

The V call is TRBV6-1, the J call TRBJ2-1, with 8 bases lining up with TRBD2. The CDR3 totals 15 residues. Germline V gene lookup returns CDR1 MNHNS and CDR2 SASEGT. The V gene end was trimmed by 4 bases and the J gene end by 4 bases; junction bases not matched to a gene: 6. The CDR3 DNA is TGTGCCAGCAGTGGGTTTACTAGCGGATACAATGAGCAGTTCTTC. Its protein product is CASSGFTSGYNEQFF.